In this sample, the clone carrying this T cell receptor beta chain turned up a few times. Its target is unknown. This entry comes from a study of human T cells and chemical hapten exposure. Time point given: patch test 1, 2 weeks after DPC sensitization. Documented treatment: therapeutic diphenylcyclopropenone sensitization with weekly scalp DPC. This CDR3 region has 13 residues. V lost 8 bases to trimming and J lost 10 bases; unmatched junction nucleotides: 7. TCRdb passed the RACE reads through MiXCR, listing each CDR3 protein once. The repertoire holds 300,000 to 400,000 distinct CDR3 sequences, with around 7% as singletons. General study results and limits: Patch test score showed a positive correlation with PT1 expanded TCR counts. High-frequency TCRs, those above 1 in 1000, stayed the same after DPC sensitization.

This receptor was identified in a woman aged 18 to 35 with alopecia areata. Some clones in this sample may be carry-over from other donors' samples. The V gene is TRBV12-3 or TRBV12-4, the J gene TRBJ1-6; 8 bases agree with TRBD1. The sample consisted of whole blood, taken in connection with sensitization to the hapten diphenylcyclopropenone (DPC). In DNA form, the CDR3 reads TGTGCCAGCTTAGGACAGGGTGAATCACCCCTCCACTTT. This sequence encodes CASLGQGESPLHF.